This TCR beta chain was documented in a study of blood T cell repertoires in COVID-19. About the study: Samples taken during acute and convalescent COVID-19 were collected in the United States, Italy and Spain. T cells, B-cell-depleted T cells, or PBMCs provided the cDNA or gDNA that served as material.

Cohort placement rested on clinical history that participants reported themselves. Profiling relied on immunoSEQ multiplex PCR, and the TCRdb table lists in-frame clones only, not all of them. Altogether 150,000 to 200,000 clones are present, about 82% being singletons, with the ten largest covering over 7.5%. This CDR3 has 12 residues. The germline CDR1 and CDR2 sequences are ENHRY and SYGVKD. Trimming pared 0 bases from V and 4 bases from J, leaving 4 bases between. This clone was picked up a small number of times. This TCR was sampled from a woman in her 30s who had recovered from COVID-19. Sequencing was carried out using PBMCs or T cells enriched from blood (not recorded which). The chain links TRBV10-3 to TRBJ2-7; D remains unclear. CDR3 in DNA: TGTGCCATCAGTGAGTCCCCGTACGAGCAGTACTTC. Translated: CAISESPYEQYF.